What follows is one TCR beta chain and its context. Its antigen is still unknown. This specimen belongs to a study of radiotherapy plus CTLA-4 blockade in lung cancer. Study details: Around 19% of enrolled patients responded objectively, and 31% had disease control. Findings and limits, study-wide: Reports state that early shifts in blood T cell clones, with interferon-beta, best predicted response.

The V gene's germline CDR1 is MNHEY and CDR2 SMNVEV (reference sequence). V lost 6 bases to trimming and J lost 7 bases, with 24 bases between them. This CDR3 has 16 amino acids. The assay was immunoSEQ multiplex PCR, and TCRdb's table has in-frame clones only and misses some. Of about 68,000 clones listed, around 79% are singletons. This clonotype originated in a human donor with non-small cell lung cancer who had a complete response to radiotherapy plus ipilimumab. The J gene is TRBJ1-2, the V gene TRBV27; D is undetermined. The material was peripheral blood, obtained from a patient treated with radiotherapy plus ipilimumab. This CDR3 reads CASSPWVTRLQGGYTF. CDR3 in DNA: TGTGCCAGCAGCCCATGGGTTACACGTCTGCAAGGTGGCTACACCTTC.